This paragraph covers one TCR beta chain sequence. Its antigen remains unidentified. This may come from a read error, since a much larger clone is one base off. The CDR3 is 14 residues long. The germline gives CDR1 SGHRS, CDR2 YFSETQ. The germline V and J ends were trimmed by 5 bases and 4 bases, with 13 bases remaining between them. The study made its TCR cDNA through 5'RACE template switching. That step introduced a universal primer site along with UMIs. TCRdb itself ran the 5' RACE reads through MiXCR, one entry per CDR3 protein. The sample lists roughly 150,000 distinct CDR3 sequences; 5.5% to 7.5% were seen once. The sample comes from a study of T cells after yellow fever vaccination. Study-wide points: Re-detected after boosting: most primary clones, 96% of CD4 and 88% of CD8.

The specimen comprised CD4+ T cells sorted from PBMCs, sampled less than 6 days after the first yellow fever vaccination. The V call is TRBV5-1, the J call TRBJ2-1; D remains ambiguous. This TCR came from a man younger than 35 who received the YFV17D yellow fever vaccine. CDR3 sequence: CASSSKTLYNEQFF. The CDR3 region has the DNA TGCGCCAGCAGTTCAAAGACGTTATACAATGAGCAGTTCTTC. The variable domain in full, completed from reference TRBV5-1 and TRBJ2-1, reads KAGVTQTPRYLIKTRGQQVTLSCSPISGHRSVSWYQQTPGQGLQFLFEYFSETQRNKGNFPGRFSGRQFSNSRSEMNVSTLELGDSALYLCASSSKTLYNEQFFGPGTRLTVL.